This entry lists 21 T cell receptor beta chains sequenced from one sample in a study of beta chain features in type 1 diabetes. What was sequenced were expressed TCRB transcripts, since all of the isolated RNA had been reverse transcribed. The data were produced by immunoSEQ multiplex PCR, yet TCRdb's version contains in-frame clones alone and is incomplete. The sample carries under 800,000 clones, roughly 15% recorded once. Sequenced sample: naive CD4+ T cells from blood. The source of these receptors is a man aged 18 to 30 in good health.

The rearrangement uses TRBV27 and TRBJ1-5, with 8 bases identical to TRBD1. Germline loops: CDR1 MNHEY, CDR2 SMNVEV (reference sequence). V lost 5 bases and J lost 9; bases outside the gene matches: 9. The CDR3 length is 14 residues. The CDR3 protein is CASSEDRELLPQHF. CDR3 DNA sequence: TGTGCCAGCAGTGAGGACAGGGAATTATTGCCCCAGCATTTT.

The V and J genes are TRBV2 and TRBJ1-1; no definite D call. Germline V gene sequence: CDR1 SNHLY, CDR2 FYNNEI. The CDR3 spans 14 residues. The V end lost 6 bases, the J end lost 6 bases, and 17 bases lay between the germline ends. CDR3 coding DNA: TGTGCCAGCAGGGAGGTGAACGTTGGGGCTGAAGCTTTCTTT. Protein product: CASREVNVGAEAFF. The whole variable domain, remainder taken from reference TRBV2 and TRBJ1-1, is EPEVTQTPSHQVTQMGQEVILRCVPISNHLYFYWYRQILGQKVEFLVSFYNNEISEKSEIFDDQFSVERPDGSNFTLKIRSTKLEDSAMYFCASREVNVGAEAFFGQGTRLTVV.

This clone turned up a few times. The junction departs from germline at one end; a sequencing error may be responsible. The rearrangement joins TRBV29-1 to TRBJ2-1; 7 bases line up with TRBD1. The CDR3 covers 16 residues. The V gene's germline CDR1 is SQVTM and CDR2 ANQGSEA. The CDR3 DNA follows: TGCAGCGTTGAAGGCAGGGGGATGTTACTCTACAGTGAGCAGTTCTTC. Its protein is CSVEGRGMLLYSEQFF.

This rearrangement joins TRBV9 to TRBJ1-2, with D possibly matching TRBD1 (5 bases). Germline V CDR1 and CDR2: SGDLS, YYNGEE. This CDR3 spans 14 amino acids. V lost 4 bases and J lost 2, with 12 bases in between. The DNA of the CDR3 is TGTGCCAGCAGCTCCCCTGGGGCCAACTATGGCTACACCTTC. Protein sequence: CASSSPGANYGYTF.

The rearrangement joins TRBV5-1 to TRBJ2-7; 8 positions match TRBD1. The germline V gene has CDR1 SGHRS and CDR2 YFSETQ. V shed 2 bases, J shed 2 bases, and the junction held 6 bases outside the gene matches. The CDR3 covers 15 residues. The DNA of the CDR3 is TGCGCCAGCAGCTTACACGGGACAGGAACCTACGAGCAGTACTTC. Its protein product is CASSLHGTGTYEQYF.

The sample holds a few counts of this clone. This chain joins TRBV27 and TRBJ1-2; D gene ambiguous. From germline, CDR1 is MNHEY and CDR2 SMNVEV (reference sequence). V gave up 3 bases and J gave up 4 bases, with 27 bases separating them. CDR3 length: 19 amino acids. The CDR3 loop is CASSFRLRSVTEEPYGYTF. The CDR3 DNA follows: TGTGCCAGCAGTTTTCGCCTCCGTTCCGTGACGGAAGAACCCTATGGCTACACCTTC.

As DNA, the CDR3 is TGTGCCAGTAGTTCACTCCGGGACAGGGGATCCTACGAGCAGTACTTC. It specifies CASSSLRDRGSYEQYF. V gene TRBV19 combines with J gene TRBJ2-7; 10 bases agree with TRBD1. Germline CDR1 reads LNHDA; CDR2 reads SQIVND (reference sequence). J was trimmed by 1 base and V by 5 bases; bases with no gene match: 8. This CDR3 is 16 amino acids long.

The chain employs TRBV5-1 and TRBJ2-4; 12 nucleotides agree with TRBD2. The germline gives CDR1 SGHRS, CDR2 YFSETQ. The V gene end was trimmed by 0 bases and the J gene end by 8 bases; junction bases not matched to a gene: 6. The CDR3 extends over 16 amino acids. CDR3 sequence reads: CASSLGRLAGEDIQYF. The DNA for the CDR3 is TGCGCCAGCAGCTTGGGGCGACTAGCGGGAGAGGACATTCAGTACTTC.

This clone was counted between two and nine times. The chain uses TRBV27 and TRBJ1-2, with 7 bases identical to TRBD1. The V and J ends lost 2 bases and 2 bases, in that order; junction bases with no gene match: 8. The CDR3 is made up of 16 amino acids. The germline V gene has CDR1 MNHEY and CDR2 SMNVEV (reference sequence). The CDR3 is CASSLIPGTANYGYTF. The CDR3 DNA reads TGTGCCAGCAGTTTAATTCCCGGGACAGCGAACTATGGCTACACCTTC.

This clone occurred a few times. CDR3 in DNA: TGTGCCAGTCGAACGGGTCCCTATGGCTACACCTTC. Residues: CASRTGPYGYTF. The V call is TRBV19, the J call TRBJ1-2; D remains ambiguous. CDR3 length: 12 amino acids. Germline values: CDR1 LNHDA, CDR2 SQIVND (reference sequence). Trimming cost V 8 bases and J 4 bases, with 11 bases left between them.

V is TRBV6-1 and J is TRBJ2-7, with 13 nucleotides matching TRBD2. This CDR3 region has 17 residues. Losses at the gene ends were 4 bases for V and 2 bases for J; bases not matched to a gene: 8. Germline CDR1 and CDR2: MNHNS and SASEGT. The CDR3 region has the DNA TGTGCCAGCAGTGCCGGACTAGCGGGAGAGGGGACCTACGAGCAGTACTTC. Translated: CASSAGLAGEGTYEQYF.

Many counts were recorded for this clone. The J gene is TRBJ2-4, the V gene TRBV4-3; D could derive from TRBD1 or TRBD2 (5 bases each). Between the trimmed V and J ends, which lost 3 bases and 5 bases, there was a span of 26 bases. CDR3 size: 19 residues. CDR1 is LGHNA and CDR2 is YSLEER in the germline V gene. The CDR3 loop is CASSQRAIGTLNNQNIQYF. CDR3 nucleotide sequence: TGCGCCAGCAGCCAGAGAGCGATCGGGACCTTAAACAACCAAAACATTCAGTACTTC.

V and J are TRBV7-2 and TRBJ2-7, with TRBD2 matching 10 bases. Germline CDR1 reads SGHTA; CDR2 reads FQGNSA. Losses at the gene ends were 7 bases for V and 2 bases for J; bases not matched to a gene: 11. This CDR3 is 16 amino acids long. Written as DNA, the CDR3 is TGTGCCAGCAACGATTTTGGACTAGCGGAGACCTACGAGCAGTACTTC. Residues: CASNDFGLAETYEQYF.

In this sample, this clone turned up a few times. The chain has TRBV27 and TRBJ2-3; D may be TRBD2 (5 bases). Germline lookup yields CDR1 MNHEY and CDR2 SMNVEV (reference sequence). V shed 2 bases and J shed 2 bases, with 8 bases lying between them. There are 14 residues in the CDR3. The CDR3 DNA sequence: TGTGCCAGCAGTTTAGGGGAGCCCACAGATACGCAGTATTTT. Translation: CASSLGEPTDTQYF.

The DNA of the CDR3 is TGCGCCAGCAGCCAAGATCTGACAGGGAACTATGGCTACACCTTC. Amino acids: CASSQDLTGNYGYTF. The chain joins TRBV4-3 to TRBJ1-2, with TRBD1 matching over 7 bases. V lost 0 bases, J lost 2 bases, and 3 bases stayed unmatched. Germline V CDR1 and CDR2: LGHNA, YSLEER. This CDR3 comprises 15 residues.

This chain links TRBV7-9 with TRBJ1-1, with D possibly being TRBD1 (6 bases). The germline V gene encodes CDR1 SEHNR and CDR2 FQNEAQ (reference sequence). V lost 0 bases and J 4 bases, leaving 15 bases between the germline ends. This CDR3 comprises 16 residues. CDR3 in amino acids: CASSLAPGGPSTEAFF. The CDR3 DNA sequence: TGTGCCAGCAGCTTAGCGCCCGGGGGGCCGAGCACTGAAGCTTTCTTT. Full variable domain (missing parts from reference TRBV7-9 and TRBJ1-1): DTGVSQNPRHKITKRGQNVTFRCDPISEHNRLYWYRQTLGQGPEFLTYFQNEAQLEKSRLLSDRFSAERPKGSFSTLEIQRTEQGDSAMYLCASSLAPGGPSTEAFFGQGTRLTVV.

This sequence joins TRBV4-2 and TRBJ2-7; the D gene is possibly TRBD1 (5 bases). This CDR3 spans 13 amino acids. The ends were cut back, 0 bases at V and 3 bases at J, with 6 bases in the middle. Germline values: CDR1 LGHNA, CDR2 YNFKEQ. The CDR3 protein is CASSQDQGYEQYF. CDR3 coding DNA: TGTGCCAGCAGCCAAGATCAGGGCTACGAGCAGTACTTC.

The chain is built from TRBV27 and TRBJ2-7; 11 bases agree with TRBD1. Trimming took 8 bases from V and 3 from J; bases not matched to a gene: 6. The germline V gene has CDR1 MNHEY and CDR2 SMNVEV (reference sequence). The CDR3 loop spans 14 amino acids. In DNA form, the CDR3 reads TGTGCCAGCCACGGACAGGGGGCCTTCTACGAGCAGTACTTC. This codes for CASHGQGAFYEQYF.

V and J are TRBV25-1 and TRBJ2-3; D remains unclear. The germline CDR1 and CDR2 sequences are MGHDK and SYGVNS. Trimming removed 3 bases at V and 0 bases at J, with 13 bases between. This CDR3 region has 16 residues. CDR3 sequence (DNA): TGTGCCAGCAGTGACCCACGGACGGTCAGCACAGATACGCAGTATTTT. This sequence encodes CASSDPRTVSTDTQYF.

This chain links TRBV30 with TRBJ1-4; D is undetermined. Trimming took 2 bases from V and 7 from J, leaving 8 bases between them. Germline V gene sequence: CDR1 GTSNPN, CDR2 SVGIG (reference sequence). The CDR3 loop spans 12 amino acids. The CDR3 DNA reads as TGTGCCTGGAGTCTGGTGGGTGAAAAACTGTTTTTT. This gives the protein CAWSLVGEKLFF.

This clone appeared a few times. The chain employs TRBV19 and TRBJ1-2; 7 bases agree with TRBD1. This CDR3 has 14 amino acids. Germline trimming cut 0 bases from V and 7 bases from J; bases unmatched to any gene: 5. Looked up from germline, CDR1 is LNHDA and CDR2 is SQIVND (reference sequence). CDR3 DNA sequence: TGTGCCAGTAGTATAGAGTGGGACAGCGGTGGCTACACCTTC. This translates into CASSIEWDSGGYTF.